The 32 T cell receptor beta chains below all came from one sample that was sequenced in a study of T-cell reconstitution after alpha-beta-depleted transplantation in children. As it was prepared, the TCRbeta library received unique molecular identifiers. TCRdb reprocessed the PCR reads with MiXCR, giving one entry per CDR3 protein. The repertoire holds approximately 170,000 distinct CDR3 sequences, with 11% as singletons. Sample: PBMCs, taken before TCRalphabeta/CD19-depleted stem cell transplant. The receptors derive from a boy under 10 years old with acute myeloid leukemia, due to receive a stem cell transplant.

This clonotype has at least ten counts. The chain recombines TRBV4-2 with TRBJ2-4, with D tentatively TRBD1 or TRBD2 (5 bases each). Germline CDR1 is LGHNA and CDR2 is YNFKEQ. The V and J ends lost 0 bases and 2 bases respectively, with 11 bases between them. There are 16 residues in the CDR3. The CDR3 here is CASSQDSGGSKNIQYF. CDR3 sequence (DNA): TGTGCCAGCAGCCAAGATAGTGGGGGTTCCAAAAACATTCAGTACTTC.

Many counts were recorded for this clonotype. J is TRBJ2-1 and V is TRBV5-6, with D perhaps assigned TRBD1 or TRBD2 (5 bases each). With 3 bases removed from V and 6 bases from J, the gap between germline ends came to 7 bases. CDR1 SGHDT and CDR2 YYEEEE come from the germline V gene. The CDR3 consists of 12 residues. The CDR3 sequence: CASSWGPNEQFF. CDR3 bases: TGTGCCAGCAGCTGGGGACCCAATGAGCAGTTCTTC.

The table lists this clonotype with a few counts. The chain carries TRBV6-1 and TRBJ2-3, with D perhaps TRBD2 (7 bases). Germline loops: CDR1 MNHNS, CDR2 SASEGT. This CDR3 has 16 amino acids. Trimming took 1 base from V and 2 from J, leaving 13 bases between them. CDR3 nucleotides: TGTGCCAGCAGTGAAGATGGGGGGGGGCCCACAGATACGCAGTATTTT. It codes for CASSEDGGGPTDTQYF.

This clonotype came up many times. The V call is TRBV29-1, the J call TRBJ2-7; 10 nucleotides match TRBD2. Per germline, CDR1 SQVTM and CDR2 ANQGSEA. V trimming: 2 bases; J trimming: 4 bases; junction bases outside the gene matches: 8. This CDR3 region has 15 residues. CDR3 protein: CSVERESSGRYEQYF. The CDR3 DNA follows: TGCAGCGTTGAACGCGAGTCTAGCGGGAGATACGAGCAGTACTTC.

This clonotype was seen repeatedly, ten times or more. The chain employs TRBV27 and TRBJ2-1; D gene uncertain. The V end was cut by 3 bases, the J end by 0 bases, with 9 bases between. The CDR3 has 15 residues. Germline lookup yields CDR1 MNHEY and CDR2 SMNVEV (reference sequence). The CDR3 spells CASSLGWDSYNEQFF. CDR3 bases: TGTGCCAGCAGTTTGGGGTGGGACTCCTACAATGAGCAGTTCTTC.

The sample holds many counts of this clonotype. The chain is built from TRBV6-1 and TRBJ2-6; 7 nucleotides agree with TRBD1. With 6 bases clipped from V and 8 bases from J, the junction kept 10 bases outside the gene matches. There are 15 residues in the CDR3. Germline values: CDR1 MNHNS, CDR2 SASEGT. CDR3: CASSRGGSGSNVLTF. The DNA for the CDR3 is TGTGCCAGCAGCCGAGGGGGCTCAGGGTCCAACGTCCTGACTTTC.

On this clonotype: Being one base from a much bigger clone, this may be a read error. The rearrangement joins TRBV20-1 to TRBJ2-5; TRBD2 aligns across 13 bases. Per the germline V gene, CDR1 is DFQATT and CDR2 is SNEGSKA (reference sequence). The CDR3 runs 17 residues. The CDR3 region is CCARSGTSGGARETQYF. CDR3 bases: TGCTGTGCTAGATCCGGAACTAGCGGGGGGGCCCGAGAGACCCAGTACTTC.

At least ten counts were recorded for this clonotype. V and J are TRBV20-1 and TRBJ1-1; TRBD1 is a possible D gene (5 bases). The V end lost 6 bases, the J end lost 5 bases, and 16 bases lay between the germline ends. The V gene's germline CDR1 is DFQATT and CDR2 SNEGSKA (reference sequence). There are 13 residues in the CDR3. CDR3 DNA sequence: TGCAGTGCACCCGAGGGGAGTACGACTGAAGCTTTCTTT. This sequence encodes CSAPEGSTTEAFF.

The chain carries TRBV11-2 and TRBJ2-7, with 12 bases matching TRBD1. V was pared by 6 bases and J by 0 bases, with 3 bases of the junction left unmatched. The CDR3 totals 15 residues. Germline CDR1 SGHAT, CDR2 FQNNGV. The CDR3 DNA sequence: TGTGCCAGCAGGGGACAGGGGGCGAGCTCCTACGAGCAGTACTTC. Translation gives CASRGQGASSYEQYF.

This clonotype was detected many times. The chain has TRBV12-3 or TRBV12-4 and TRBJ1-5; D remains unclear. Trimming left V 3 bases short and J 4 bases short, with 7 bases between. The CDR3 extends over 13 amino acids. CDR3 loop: CASSFSINQPQHF. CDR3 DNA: TGTGCCAGCAGTTTTAGTATTAATCAGCCCCAGCATTTT.

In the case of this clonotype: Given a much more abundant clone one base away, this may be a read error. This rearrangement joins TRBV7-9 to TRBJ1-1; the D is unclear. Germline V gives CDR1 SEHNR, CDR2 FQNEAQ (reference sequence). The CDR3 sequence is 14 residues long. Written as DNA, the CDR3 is TGTGCCAGCAGCCCCCGACGGACGCATAATGAAGCTCTCTTT. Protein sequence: CASSPRRTHNEALF.

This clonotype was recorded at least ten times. The CDR3 DNA reads as TGTGCCAGCAGCTACCCTAACCGGGACAGGGGGTTCCCATCCAAAAACATTCAGTACTTC. Its protein is CASSYPNRDRGFPSKNIQYF. This chain joins TRBV7-9 and TRBJ2-4, with 11 bases that match TRBD1. The CDR3 runs 20 residues. Unmatched junction bases numbered 16, after V lost 4 bases and J lost 2 bases. Germline values: CDR1 SEHNR, CDR2 FQNEAQ (reference sequence).

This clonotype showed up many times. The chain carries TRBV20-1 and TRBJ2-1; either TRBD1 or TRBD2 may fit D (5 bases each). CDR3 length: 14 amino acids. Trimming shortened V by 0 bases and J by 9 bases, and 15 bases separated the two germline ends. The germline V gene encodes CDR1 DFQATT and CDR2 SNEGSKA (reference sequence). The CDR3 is CSARDPVGTGEQFF. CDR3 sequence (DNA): TGCAGTGCTAGAGATCCGGTGGGGACCGGTGAGCAGTTCTTC.

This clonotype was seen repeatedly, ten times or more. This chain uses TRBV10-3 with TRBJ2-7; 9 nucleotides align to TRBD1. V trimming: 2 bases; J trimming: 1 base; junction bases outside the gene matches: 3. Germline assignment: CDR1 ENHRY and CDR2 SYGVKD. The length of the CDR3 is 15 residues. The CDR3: CAISEPGQGSYEQYF. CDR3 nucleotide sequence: TGTGCCATCAGTGAGCCGGGACAGGGATCCTACGAGCAGTACTTC.

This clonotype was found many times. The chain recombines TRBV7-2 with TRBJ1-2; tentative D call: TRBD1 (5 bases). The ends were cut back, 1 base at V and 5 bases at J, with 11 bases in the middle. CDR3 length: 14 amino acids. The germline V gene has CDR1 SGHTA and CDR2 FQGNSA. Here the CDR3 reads CASSLEAGKYGYTF. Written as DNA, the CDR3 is TGTGCCAGCAGCTTAGAAGCAGGGAAGTATGGCTACACCTTC.

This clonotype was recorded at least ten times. This CDR3 is CASSSSGSGYGYTF. The CDR3 DNA is TGCGCCAGCAGCTCCTCAGGATCCGGCTATGGCTACACCTTC. The chain couples TRBV5-1 to TRBJ1-2; no clear D gene. V was clipped by 3 bases and J by 4 bases, with 13 bases between them. This CDR3 has 14 residues. In germline, CDR1 is SGHRS, CDR2 YFSETQ.

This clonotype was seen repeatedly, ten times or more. CDR3 DNA sequence: TGTGCCAGCAGCCAAGTCGCGGGGGGAAGCACAGATACGCAGTATTTT. Translation: CASSQVAGGSTDTQYF. The chain recombines TRBV3-1 with TRBJ2-3; 8 bases map to TRBD2. The J segment lost 0 bases and the V segment lost 1 base, leaving 3 bases of the junction unmatched. The CDR3 totals 16 residues. CDR1 and CDR2 (germline): LGHDT, YNNKEL (reference sequence).

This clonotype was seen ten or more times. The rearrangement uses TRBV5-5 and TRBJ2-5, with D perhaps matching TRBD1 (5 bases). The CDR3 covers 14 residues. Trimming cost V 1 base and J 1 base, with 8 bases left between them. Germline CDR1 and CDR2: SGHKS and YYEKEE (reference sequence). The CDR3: CASSLSQGQETQYF. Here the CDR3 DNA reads TGTGCCAGCAGCTTGTCGCAGGGCCAAGAGACCCAGTACTTC.

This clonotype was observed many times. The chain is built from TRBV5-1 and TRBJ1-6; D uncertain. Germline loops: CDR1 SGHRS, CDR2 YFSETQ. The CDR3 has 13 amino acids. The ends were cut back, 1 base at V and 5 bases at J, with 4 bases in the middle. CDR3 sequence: CASSLTDNSPLHF. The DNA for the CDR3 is TGCGCCAGCAGCTTGACAGATAATTCACCCCTCCACTTT. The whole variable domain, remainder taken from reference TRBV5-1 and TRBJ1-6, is KAGVTQTPRYLIKTRGQQVTLSCSPISGHRSVSWYQQTPGQGLQFLFEYFSETQRNKGNFPGRFSGRQFSNSRSEMNVSTLELGDSALYLCASSLTDNSPLHFGNGTRLTVT.

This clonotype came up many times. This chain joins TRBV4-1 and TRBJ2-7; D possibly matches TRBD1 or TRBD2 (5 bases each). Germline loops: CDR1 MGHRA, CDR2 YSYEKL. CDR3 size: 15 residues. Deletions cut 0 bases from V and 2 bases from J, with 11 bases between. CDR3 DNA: TGCGCCAGCAGCCAAGATGAGGGACCCACCTACGAGCAGTACTTC. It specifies CASSQDEGPTYEQYF.

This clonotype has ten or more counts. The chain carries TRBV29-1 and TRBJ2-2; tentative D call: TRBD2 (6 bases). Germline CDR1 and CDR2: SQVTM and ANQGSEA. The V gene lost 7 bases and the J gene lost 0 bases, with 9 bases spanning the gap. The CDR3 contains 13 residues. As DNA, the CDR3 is TGCAGCGGCCTAGCGCCGAACACCGGGGAGCTGTTTTTT. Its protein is CSGLAPNTGELFF.

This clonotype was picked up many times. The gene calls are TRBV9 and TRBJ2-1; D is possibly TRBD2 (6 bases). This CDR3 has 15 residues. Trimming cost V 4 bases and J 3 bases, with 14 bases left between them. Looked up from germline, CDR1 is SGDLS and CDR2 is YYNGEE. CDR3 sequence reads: CASSPRDWIYNEQFF. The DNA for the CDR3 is TGTGCCAGCAGCCCCCGGGACTGGATCTACAATGAGCAGTTCTTC.

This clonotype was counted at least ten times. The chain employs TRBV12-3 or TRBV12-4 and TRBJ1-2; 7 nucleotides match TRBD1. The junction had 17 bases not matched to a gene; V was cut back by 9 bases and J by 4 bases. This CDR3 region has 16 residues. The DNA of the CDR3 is TGTGCCAGTTTACAAGTCTACAGGGGAGGAGTCTATGGCTACACCTTC. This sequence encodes CASLQVYRGGVYGYTF.

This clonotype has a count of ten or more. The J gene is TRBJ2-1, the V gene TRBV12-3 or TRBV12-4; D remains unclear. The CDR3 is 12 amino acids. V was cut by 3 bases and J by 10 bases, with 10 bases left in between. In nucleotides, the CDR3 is TGTGCCAGCAGTTTTGGCGCATCCGAGCAGTTCTTC. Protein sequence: CASSFGASEQFF.

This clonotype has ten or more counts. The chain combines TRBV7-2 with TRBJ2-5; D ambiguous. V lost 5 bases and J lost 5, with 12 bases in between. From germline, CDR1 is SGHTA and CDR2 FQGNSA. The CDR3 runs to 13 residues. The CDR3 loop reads CASSPRLRETQYF. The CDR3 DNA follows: TGTGCCAGCAGCCCTCGGCTAAGGGAGACCCAGTACTTC.

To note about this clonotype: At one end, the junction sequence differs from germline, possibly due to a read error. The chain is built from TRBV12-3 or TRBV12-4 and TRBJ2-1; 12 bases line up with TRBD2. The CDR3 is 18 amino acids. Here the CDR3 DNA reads TGTACCAGCAGTTTAGATGGACTAGCGGGAACCTCCTACAATGAGCAGTTCTTC. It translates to CTSSLDGLAGTSYNEQFF.

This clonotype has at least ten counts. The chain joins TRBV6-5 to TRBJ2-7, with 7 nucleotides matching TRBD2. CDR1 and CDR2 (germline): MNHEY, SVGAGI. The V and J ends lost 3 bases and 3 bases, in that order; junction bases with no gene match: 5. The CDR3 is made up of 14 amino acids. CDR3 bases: TGTGCCAGCAGTTATATAGCGGGCGTCTACGAGCAGTACTTC. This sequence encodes CASSYIAGVYEQYF.

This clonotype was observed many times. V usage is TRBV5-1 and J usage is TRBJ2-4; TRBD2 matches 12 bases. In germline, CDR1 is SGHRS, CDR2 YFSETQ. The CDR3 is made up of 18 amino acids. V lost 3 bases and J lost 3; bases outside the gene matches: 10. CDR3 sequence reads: CASSSSCTSGRYKNIQYF. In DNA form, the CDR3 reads TGCGCCAGCAGCTCTAGCTGCACTAGCGGGAGGTACAAAAACATTCAGTACTTC.

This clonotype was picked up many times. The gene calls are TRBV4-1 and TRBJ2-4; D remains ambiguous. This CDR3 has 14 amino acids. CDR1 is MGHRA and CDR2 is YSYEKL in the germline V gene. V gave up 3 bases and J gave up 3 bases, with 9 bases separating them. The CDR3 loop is CASSQPLRKNIQYF. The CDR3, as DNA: TGCGCCAGCAGCCAGCCCCTTCGCAAAAACATTCAGTACTTC.

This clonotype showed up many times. CDR3: CSAPRLAGAKNIQYF. Written as DNA, the CDR3 is TGCAGTGCGCCCCGACTAGCGGGGGCAAAAAACATTCAGTACTTC. The genes are TRBV20-1 and TRBJ2-4; 12 bases are a match to TRBD2. V trimming: 6 bases; J trimming: 4 bases; junction bases outside the gene matches: 7. This CDR3 comprises 15 residues. Germline assignment: CDR1 DFQATT and CDR2 SNEGSKA (reference sequence).

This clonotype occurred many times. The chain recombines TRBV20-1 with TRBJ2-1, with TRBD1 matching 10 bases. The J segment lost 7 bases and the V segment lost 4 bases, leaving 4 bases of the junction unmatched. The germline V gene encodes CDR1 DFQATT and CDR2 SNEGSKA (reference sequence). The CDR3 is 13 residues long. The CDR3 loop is CSAKGQGVNEQFF. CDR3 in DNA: TGCAGTGCTAAAGGACAGGGGGTTAATGAGCAGTTCTTC.

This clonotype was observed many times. DNA for the CDR3: TGCGCCAGCAGCTTTAGGGTAGCGGGCGGCACTGAAGCTTTCTTT. Protein product: CASSFRVAGGTEAFF. The rearrangement links TRBV5-1 to TRBJ1-1, with unresolved D. This CDR3 comprises 15 residues. Trimming removed 2 bases at V and 4 bases at J, with 15 bases between. Germline-derived CDR1 and CDR2 are SGHRS and YFSETQ.